This entry features one TCR beta chain sequence. The data belong to a study of blood T cell repertoires in COVID-19. The CDR3 extends over 16 amino acids. After removal of 3 bases from V and 2 bases from J, the junction contained 7 bases not matched to a gene. Germline V gene lookup returns CDR1 MNHEY and CDR2 SVGAGI. Produced via immunoSEQ multiplex PCR; TCRdb's table is partial and in-frame only. This table holds some 230,000 clones, roughly four fifths found once. The chain carries TRBV6-5 and TRBJ1-2, with 9 bases matching TRBD1. Sequencing was performed on peripheral blood. The origin of this receptor is a woman aged 60-75 years with acute or convalescent COVID-19. The CDR3 sequence is CASSYRTGQGNYGYTF. The CDR3, as DNA: TGTGCCAGCAGTTATCGGACGGGACAGGGAAACTATGGCTACACCTTC.